This T cell receptor beta chain is from a study of early T cells in non-severe SARS-CoV-2 infection. Study-wide background: Investigators sequenced bulk RNA drawn from unsorted whole blood, and chains remained unpaired.

The TCR library protocol attached unique molecular identifiers to the individual cDNA molecules. Each CDR3 protein is one row after TCRdb ran MiXCR on the 5' RACE reads. In the table there are roughly 110,000 distinct CDR3 sequences, over 8.5% of which are singletons. The length of the CDR3 is 14 residues. Trimming removed 6 bases from V and 0 bases from J, with 12 bases in between. This clonotype was found many times. The sequenced material came from whole blood. This chain uses TRBV12-3 or TRBV12-4 with TRBJ2-7; TRBD2 might be the D (5 bases). The receptor was isolated from an adult who was a healthcare worker with PCR-confirmed SARS-CoV-2 infection or an uninfected control (not recorded which). For the CDR3, the DNA is TGTGCCAGCAGCCCCGACGACTACTCCTACGAGCAGTACTTC. This translates into CASSPDDYSYEQYF.